This T cell receptor (beta chain) was obtained from a study of beta chain features in type 1 diabetes. Study conclusions and caveats: Relative to healthy donors, patients appeared to have naive, central memory and Treg TCRB repertoires that were more similar. Moderate yet significant TCRB CDR3 shortening was seen in Type 1 diabetes patients in all four CD4+ subsets. The study found fewer insertions and more deletions at VDJ junctions in type 1 diabetes patients.

Of the isolated RNA, all was reverse transcribed, and so the sequenced material was expressed TCRB transcripts. Using immunoSEQ multiplex PCR, the repertoire was profiled, and TCRdb retains in-frame clones only, with some absent. The data show over 25,000 clones, roughly half seen once. For this clone: Its specificity is not known.

CDR3 length: 13 residues. The germline V and J ends were trimmed by 6 bases and 5 bases, with 13 bases remaining between them. Germline V gene sequence: CDR1 KGHSH, CDR2 LQKENI. Central memory, naive, regulatory and stem cell-like memory CD4+ cells were sorted by CD45RO/CCR7/CD25/CD127/CD95/CD27. Sequences were obtained from stem cell memory CD4+ T cells from blood. This sequence was found in a man younger than 40 with type 1 diabetes. The chain recombines TRBV18 with TRBJ2-5, with D possibly TRBD2 on 6 matching bases. DNA of the CDR3: TGTGCCAGCTCCCTGCGGGGAAGGGAGACCCAGTACTTC. This translates into CASSLRGRETQYF. Full variable domain (remainder filled in from reference TRBV18 and TRBJ2-5): NAGVMQNPRHLVRRRGQEARLRCSPMKGHSHVYWYRQLPEEGLKFMVYLQKENIIDESGMPKERFSAEFPKEGPSILRIQQVVRGDSAAYFCASSLRGRETQYFGPGTRLLVL.